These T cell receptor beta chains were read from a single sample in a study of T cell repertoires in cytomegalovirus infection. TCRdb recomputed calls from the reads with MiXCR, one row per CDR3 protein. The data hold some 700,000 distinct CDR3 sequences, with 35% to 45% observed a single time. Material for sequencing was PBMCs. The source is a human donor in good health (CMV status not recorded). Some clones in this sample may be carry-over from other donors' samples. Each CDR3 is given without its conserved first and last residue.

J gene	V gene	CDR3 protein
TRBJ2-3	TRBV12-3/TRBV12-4	ASSAAGEGDTQY
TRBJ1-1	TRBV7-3	ASSSSPGKNTEAF
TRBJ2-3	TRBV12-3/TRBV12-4	ASSPLAGISTDTQY
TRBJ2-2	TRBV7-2	ASSSPFRELF
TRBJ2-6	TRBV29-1	SVAGGAFGANVLT
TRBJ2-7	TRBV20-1	SATQGHEQY
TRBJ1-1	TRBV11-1	ASSLVGQRSNEAF
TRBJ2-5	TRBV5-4	ASSPRRTTQETQY
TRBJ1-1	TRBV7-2	ASVFGQGRTNTEAF
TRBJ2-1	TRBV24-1	ATSDPRAGRGGNEQF
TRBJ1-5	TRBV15	ATSRDVSANQPQH
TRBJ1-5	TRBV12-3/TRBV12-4	ASRTGKASNQPQH
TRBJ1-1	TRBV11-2	ASSLGRAMNTEAF
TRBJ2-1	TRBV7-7	ASSTDRTNEQF
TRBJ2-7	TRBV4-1	ASSQEAGRTYEQY
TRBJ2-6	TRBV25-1	ASRGGDRSSGANVLT
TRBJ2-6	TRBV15	ATNGPGQGTGANVLT
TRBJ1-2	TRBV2	ASSDPGTGLPNYGYT
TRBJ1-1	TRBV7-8	ASSPRVGLISMNTEAF
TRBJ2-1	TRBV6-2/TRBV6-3	ASSYNGGAYNEQF
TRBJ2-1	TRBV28	ASAPRGDEQF
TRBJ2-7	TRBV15	ATSPLLSGAVRTYEQY
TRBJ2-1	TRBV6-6	ASSLRSEYNEQF
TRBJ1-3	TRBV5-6	ASSLFTGTGNTIY